This record concerns one T cell receptor beta chain sequence. The sample holds many counts of this clonotype. Its antigen has not been determined. Qualities for individual bases were not recorded, and no much larger clone is one base off. Ophthalmopathy patients had moderately to severely active disease, Clinical Activity Score of at least 3, NOSPECS grade of at least 4, and duration under 3 months. The study excluded patients with uncontrolled infections, other autoimmune diseases, pregnancy or lactation. Diagnoses were established on the basis of clinical symptoms, serum thyroxine and TRAb, thyroid ultrasound, and orbital computed tomography. Ficoll-Paque density gradient centrifugation was used to isolate PBMCs from approximately 10 ml of fresh peripheral blood. Trizol reagent was used to extract total RNA, and RNA quality was then checked on an Agilent 2100 Bioanalyzer. The sample is drawn from a study of T cells in Graves' hyperthyroidism and ophthalmopathy (dated by TCRdb to between 2018 and 2021). Background on the whole study: Peripheral blood was collected at initial diagnosis, before any treatment. To identify TCR V-J signatures that set the groups apart, the researchers used a discovery cohort of 100 patients, made up of fewer than 50 with Graves' ophthalmopathy and 57 with stable Graves' hyperthyroidism. An independent validation cohort of around 19 hyperthyroidism patients and approximately 15 patients who later progressed to ophthalmopathy tested prospective prediction of ophthalmopathy. The roughly 100 discovery patients were randomly divided into training and test sets at a 7:3 ratio. In addition, the study compared T-cell repertoires in thyroid tissue and in blood from a handful of Graves' hyperthyroidism patients. Following sampling, methimazole starting at 30 mg daily was given to hyperthyroidism patients, and high-dose intravenous methylprednisolone was given to ophthalmopathy patients. The paper reports TCR Vbeta CDR3 sequencing of about 140 peripheral blood samples: 40 or so ophthalmopathy, roughly 80 hyperthyroidism and 17 progressor patients. The investigation overall reported the following: Sample size was not statistically predetermined, and investigators were not blinded to group allocation. Most expanded thyroid clonotypes (frequency above 0.001) were also found in blood, which suggests that blood repertoires may mirror thyroid immune responses. During validation, the model predicted progression to ophthalmopathy a median of approximately 7 months ahead of onset, with roughly 65% sensitivity and less than 85% specificity. A 13 V-J signature model separated ophthalmopathy from stable hyperthyroidism, with approximately 87% sensitivity and 81.08% specificity in cross-validation and 80%/75% in testing.

The TCR beta CDR3 regions were amplified from RNA transcripts. For the first round of RT-PCR on the TCR CDR3, the HTBI primer set was used together with the Qiagen OneStep RT-PCR kit. A second multiplex PCR round built the libraries, followed by size selection and purification. Sequencing of the libraries was done on an Illumina HiSeq2000 using paired-end 100 bp reads. The authors processed their data as follows. Raw data were processed with SOAPnuke, discarding reads with adapters, uncalled bases, mean Phred below 15, or no exact constant-primer or identifier match. High-quality paired reads were merged using COPE v1.2.5, and each unique nucleotide sequence was defined as a clonotype. Clonotypes were aligned to IMGT TRBV, TRBD and TRBJ reference segments using MiTCR v1.1. Only V-J combinations with frequency above 0.0001, covering about 99% of repertoires, were analysed. A TCS score was defined as the ratio of F50 (clonal expansion) to E x V (chaos), with BLOSUM62-based TCRdist applied between CDR3 peptides within each V-J. Welch's t-statistics and random forest reduced 500 to 650 V-J features to roughly 13, which were used in a naive Bayes classifier (R e1071). TCRdb ran its own pipeline on the public reads, namely fastp trimming at Q25 and MiXCR clone calling, and kept in-frame beta chains. Identical CDR3 protein sequences are pooled into one entry, listed with their most common genes and DNA. The V and J calls and clone size are TCRdb's, not the authors'. The table for this sample lists fewer than 500,000 distinct CDR3 sequences; roughly 14% of them were counted only once. The ten largest clones take up roughly 13% of the sample.

Sequencing input: blood. This sequence was found in a man aged 18 to 30 with Graves' ophthalmopathy.

Here is the DNA: TGTGCCAGCAGCCCCGACCCCGTGACTAGCGGGAGCCGTCCCTACGAGCAGTACTTC. This yields the protein CASSPDPVTSGSRPYEQYF. Recombination joined TRBV7-9 with TRBJ2-7, and 12 bases in between align with TRBD2. CDR1 and CDR2 (SEHNR, FQNEAQ) derive from the germline V gene (reference sequence). Relative to germline, V is missing 5 bases and J is missing 2 bases, with 16 bases of the junction outside any gene match. The cysteine opens and the phenylalanine closes a CDR3 of 19 amino acids. CDR3 DNA only is kept here, 57 bases in frame from base 1. With the portions outside the CDR3 filled from the reference TRBV7-9 and TRBJ2-7 genes, the complete variable region becomes DTGVSQNPRHKITKRGQNVTFRCDPISEHNRLYWYRQTLGQGPEFLTYFQNEAQLEKSRLLSDRFSAERPKGSFSTLEIQRTEQGDSAMYLCASSPDPVTSGSRPYEQYFGPGTRLTVT.